This T cell receptor (beta chain) was identified in a study of blood T cell repertoires in COVID-19. Overall study context: T cells, B-cell-depleted T cells, or PBMCs supplied cDNA or gDNA.

This clone was detected only once. Germline assignment: CDR1 SGHTA and CDR2 FQGNSA. The CDR3 runs to 15 residues. Trimming took 0 bases from V and 6 from J; bases not matched to a gene: 1. The protocol was immunoSEQ multiplex PCR, while the TCRdb copy is restricted to in-frame clones and leaves out a portion. The sample carries roughly 100,000 clones, less than 90% recorded once. The sequence derives from a man in his fifties with acute or convalescent COVID-19. Material: peripheral blood. The rearrangement links TRBV7-2 to TRBJ1-4, with TRBD1 matching over 10 bases. The CDR3: CASSLAGTGDEKLFF. The CDR3 bases are TGTGCCAGCAGCTTAGCAGGGACAGGGGATGAAAAACTGTTTTTT.